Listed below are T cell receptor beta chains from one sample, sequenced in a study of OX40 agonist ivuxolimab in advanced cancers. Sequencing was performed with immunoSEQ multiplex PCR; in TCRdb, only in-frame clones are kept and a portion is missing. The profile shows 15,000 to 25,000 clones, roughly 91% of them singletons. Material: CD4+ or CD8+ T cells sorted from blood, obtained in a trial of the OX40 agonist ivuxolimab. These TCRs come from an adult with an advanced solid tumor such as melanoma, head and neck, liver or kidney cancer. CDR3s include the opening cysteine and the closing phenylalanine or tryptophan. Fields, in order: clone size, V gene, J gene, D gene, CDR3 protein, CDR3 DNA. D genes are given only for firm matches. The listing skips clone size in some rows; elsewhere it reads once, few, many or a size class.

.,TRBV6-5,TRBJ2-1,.,CASSSGYRGFNEQFF,TGTGCCAGCAGCTCCGGGTACCGGGGGTTCAATGAGCAGTTCTTC
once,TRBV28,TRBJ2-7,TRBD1,CASSFERGRLSYEQYF,TGTGCCAGCAGTTTTGAGAGGGGGCGACTGTCCTACGAGCAGTACTTC
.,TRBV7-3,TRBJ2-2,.,CASSPRGGSTGELFF,TGTGCCAGCAGCCCCAGGGGCGGGAGCACCGGGGAGCTGTTTTTT
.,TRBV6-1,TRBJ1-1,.,CASSEALRVRNTEAFF,TGTGCCAGCAGTGAAGCGTTGAGGGTTCGGAACACTGAAGCTTTCTTT
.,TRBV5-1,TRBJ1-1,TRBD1,CASSAGQGALNTEAFF,TGCGCCAGCAGCGCCGGACAGGGGGCTCTGAACACTGAAGCTTTCTTT
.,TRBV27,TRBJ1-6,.,CASSFGSFSYNSPLHF,TGTGCCAGCAGTTTTGGATCTTTTTCCTATAATTCACCCCTCCACTTT
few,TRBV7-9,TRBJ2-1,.,CASSILAWGYNEQFF,TGTGCCAGCAGCATACTAGCTTGGGGCTACAATGAGCAGTTCTTC
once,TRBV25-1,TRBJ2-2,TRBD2,CASMRTSGSWANTGELFF,TGTGCCAGCATGAGGACTAGCGGGAGTTGGGCTAACACCGGGGAGCTGTTTTTT
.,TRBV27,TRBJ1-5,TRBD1,CASSLGGQGYNQPQHF,TGTGCCAGCAGTTTAGGAGGACAGGGTTACAATCAGCCCCAGCATTTT
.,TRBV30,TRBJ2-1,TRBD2,CAWSVLAGGPHEQFF,TGTGCCTGGAGTGTACTAGCGGGAGGTCCCCATGAGCAGTTCTTC
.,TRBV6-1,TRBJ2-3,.,CASSELRGGTDTQYF,TGTGCCAGCAGTGAACTGAGGGGTGGCACAGATACGCAGTATTTT
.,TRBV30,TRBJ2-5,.,CAWSVRSFWETQYF,TGTGCCTGGAGTGTACGATCTTTTTGGGAGACCCAGTACTTC
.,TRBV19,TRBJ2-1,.,CASSYMAPTLNEQFF,TGTGCCAGTAGTTACATGGCGCCGACCCTCAATGAGCAGTTCTTC
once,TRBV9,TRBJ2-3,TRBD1,CASSVSPGQHTDTQYF,TGTGCCAGCAGCGTAAGCCCGGGACAGCACACAGATACGCAGTATTTT
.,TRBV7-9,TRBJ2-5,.,CASSQNGYQETQYF,TGTGCCAGCAGCCAGAACGGGTACCAAGAGACCCAGTACTTC
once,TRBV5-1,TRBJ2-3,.,CASSIAASSTDTQYF,TGCGCCAGCAGTATCGCGGCCTCTAGCACAGATACGCAGTATTTT
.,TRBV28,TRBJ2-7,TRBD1,CASTWGTGRNEQYF,TGTGCCAGCACCTGGGGGACAGGGAGAAACGAGCAGTACTTC
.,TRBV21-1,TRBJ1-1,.,CASGQRAFF,TGTGCCAGCGGCCAACGGGCTTTCTTT
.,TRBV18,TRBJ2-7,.,CASSPPGQPYEQYF,TGTGCCAGCTCACCACCAGGTCAGCCCTACGAGCAGTACTTC
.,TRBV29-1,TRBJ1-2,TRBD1,CSVEKTGGNGYTF,TGCAGCGTTGAAAAGACAGGGGGCAATGGCTACACCTTC
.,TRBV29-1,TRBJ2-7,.,CSVNGGSAYEQYF,TGCAGCGTTAATGGCGGTTCAGCCTACGAGCAGTACTTC
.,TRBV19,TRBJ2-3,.,CASSMSDTQYF,TGTGCCAGTAGTATGTCAGATACGCAGTATTTT
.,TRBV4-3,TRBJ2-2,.,CASSQLYASRELFF,TGCGCCAGCAGCCAATTATACGCGTCGAGGGAGCTGTTTTTT
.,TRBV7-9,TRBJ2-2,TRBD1,CASSPGTGYTGELFF,TGTGCCAGCAGTCCCGGGACAGGATACACCGGGGAGCTGTTTTTT
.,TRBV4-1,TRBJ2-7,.,CASSNPGTEQYF,TGCGCCAGCAGCAACCCCGGGACCGAGCAGTACTTC
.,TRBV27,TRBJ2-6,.,CASSFNAAYLSGANVLTF,TGTGCCAGCAGTTTCAACGCGGCTTACCTCTCTGGGGCCAACGTCCTGACTTTC
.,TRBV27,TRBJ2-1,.,CASSLFGNEQFF,TGTGCCAGCAGTTTATTTGGCAATGAGCAGTTCTTC
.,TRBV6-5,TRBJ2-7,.,CASSYSPTGWSYEQYF,TGTGCCAGCAGTTACTCTCCGACAGGATGGTCCTACGAGCAGTACTTC
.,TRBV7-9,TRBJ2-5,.,CASSSVLPPETQYF,TGTGCCAGCAGCTCCGTCCTCCCCCCGGAGACCCAGTACTTC
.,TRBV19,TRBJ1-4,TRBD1,CASSTQGATNEKLFF,TGTGCCAGTAGTACTCAGGGGGCAACTAATGAAAAACTGTTTTTT
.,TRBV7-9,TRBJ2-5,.,CASSFSGETQYF,TGTGCCAGCAGTTTCTCAGGGGAGACCCAGTACTTC
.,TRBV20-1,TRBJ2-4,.,CSARRQPSYF,TGCAGTGCTAGAAGGCAGCCCTCGTACTTC
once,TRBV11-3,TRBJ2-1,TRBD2,CASSLAGFGNEQFF,TGTGCCAGCAGCCTAGCGGGATTTGGTAATGAGCAGTTCTTC
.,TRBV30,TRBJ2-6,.,CAWSEGAGANVLTF,TGTGCCTGGAGTGAAGGGGCTGGGGCCAACGTCCTGACTTTC
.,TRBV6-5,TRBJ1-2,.,CASTPEVGYGYTF,TGTGCCAGTACTCCCGAAGTTGGCTATGGCTACACCTTC
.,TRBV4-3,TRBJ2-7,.,CASSQDRGPTLEQYF,TGCGCCAGCAGCCAAGATCGAGGACCCACCCTCGAGCAGTACTTC
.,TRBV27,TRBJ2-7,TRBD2,CASSPNSGINLEQYF,TGTGCCAGCAGTCCTAATAGCGGGATCAATCTCGAGCAGTACTTC
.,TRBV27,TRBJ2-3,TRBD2,CASSIRLAGADTQYF,TGTGCCAGCAGTATTCGGCTAGCGGGAGCAGATACGCAGTATTTT
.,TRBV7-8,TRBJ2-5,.,CASSAWTDQETQYF,TGTGCCAGCAGCGCATGGACGGACCAAGAGACCCAGTACTTC
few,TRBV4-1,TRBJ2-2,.,CASSQPPDRPNTGELFF,TGCGCCAGCAGCCAACCACCCGACAGGCCGAACACCGGGGAGCTGTTTTTT
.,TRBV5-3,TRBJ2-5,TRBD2,CARSPWEGYQETQYF,TGTGCCAGAAGCCCCTGGGAGGGGTACCAAGAGACCCAGTACTTC
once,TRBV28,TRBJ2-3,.,CASSLERGMFDTQYF,TGTGCCAGCAGTTTAGAACGGGGGATGTTCGATACGCAGTATTTT
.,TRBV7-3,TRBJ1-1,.,CASSDVGVRYTEAFF,TGTGCCAGCAGCGATGTCGGAGTAAGGTACACTGAAGCTTTCTTT
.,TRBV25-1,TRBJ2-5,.,CASSPGFGKTQYF,TGTGCCAGCAGTCCCGGGTTCGGGAAGACCCAGTACTTC
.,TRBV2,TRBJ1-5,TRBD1,CASSEWTGNNQPQHF,TGTGCCAGCAGTGAGTGGACAGGGAACAATCAGCCCCAGCATTTT
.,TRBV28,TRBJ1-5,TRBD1,CASGPPGQGGEPQHF,TGTGCCAGCGGACCCCCGGGACAGGGCGGGGAGCCCCAGCATTTT
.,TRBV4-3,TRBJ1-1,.,CASSLRTENTEAFF,TGCGCCAGCAGCCTTCGGACGGAGAACACTGAAGCTTTCTTT
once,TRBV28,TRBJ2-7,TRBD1,CASRRGHEQYF,TGTGCCAGCAGGAGGGGGCACGAGCAGTACTTC
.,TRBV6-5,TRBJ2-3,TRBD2,CASSYHSGAEDTQYF,TGTGCCAGCAGTTACCATAGCGGGGCGGAAGATACGCAGTATTTT
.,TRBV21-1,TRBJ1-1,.,CASSKGGGGTGLTEAFF,TGTGCCAGCAGCAAAGGGGGTGGAGGAACAGGGTTGACTGAAGCTTTCTTT
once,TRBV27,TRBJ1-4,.,CASSSSSGTNEKLFF,TGTGCCAGCAGTTCCAGCTCGGGAACTAATGAAAAACTGTTTTTT
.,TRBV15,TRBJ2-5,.,CATSVQGEETQYF,TGTGCCACCAGCGTGCAGGGCGAGGAGACCCAGTACTTC